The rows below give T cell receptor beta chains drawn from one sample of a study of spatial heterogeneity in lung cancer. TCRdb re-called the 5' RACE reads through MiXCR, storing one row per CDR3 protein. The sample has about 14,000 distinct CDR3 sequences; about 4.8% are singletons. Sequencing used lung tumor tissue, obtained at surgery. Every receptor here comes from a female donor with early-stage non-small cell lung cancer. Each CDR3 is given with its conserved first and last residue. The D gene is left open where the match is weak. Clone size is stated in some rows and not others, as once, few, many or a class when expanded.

CASSPGRGKEKLFF,TGTGCCAGCAGCCCAGGGAGGGGTAAGGAAAAACTGTTTTTT,many,TRBJ1-4,14,.,TRBV9
CASSYSGTGAAFF,TGTGCCAGCAGTTATTCCGGGACAGGGGCAGCTTTCTTT,many,TRBJ1-1,13,TRBD1,TRBV6-2/TRBV6-3
CASSVVGLAGRDTQYF,TGTGCCAGCAGCGTAGTGGGACTAGCGGGGAGGGATACGCAGTATTTT,many,TRBJ2-3,16,TRBD2,TRBV9
CASSAGTSSREQFF,TGTGCCAGCAGTGCCGGGACTAGCTCCAGAGAGCAGTTCTTC,many,TRBJ2-1,14,TRBD2,TRBV2
CSASPDRGGEKLFF,TGCAGTGCTAGTCCGGACAGGGGAGGCGAAAAACTGTTTTTT,many,TRBJ1-4,14,TRBD1,TRBV20-1
CASRPGQASYNEQFF,TGCGCCAGCCGGCCGGGACAGGCCTCCTACAATGAGCAGTTCTTC,many,TRBJ2-1,15,TRBD1,TRBV5-1
CSVEMDGGKLFF,TGCAGCGTTGAAATGGACGGCGGGAAACTGTTTTTT,medium-sized,TRBJ1-4,12,.,TRBV29-1
CASRSEETQYF,TGTGCCAGCCGGAGTGAAGAGACCCAGTACTTC,many,TRBJ2-5,11,.,TRBV12-3/TRBV12-4
CASSQEVAASNQPQHF,TGCGCCAGCAGCCAAGAAGTGGCAGCTAGCAATCAGCCCCAGCATTTT,many,TRBJ1-5,16,.,TRBV4-1
CASSHRVNTEAFF,TGTGCCAGCAGTCATAGAGTGAACACTGAAGCTTTCTTT,many,TRBJ1-1,13,.,TRBV3-1
CAWRQRVSTDTQYF,TGTGCCTGGAGGCAAAGGGTGAGCACAGATACGCAGTATTTT,many,TRBJ2-3,14,.,TRBV30
CASSLGGSSGQETQYF,TGCGCCAGCAGCTTGGGTGGCAGCTCAGGACAAGAGACCCAGTACTTC,many,TRBJ2-5,16,.,TRBV5-1
CASSVAFSPGVNEQFF,TGTGCCAGCAGCGTAGCTTTTAGTCCTGGGGTCAATGAGCAGTTCTTC,medium-sized,TRBJ2-1,16,.,TRBV9
CASSQEPGTSATYEQYF,TGCGCCAGCAGCCAAGAGCCGGGGACTAGCGCTACCTACGAGCAGTACTTC,many,TRBJ2-7,17,TRBD2,TRBV4-1
CASSLTPRSGGKTQYF,TGTGCCAGCAGCTTAACCCCTCGGAGCGGGGGGAAGACCCAGTACTTC,many,TRBJ2-5,16,TRBD2,TRBV7-2
CASSHRYQETQYF,TGTGCCAGCAGTCACCGGTACCAAGAGACCCAGTACTTC,many,TRBJ2-5,13,.,TRBV6-2/TRBV6-3
CASSFYDRANTEAFF,TGTGCCAGCAGCTTCTATGACAGGGCGAACACTGAAGCTTTCTTT,many,TRBJ1-1,15,TRBD1,TRBV7-2
CASSPGSYEQYF,TGTGCCAGCAGCCCCGGCTCCTACGAGCAGTACTTC,.,TRBJ2-7,12,.,TRBV7-2
CSASRPEETQYF,TGCAGTGCTAGTAGGCCGGAAGAGACCCAGTACTTC,medium-sized,TRBJ2-5,12,.,TRBV20-1
CASMKRDRSDEQFF,TGTGCCAGTATGAAAAGGGACCGGTCGGATGAGCAGTTCTTC,many,TRBJ2-1,14,.,TRBV7-8
CASSSRPGQRAGELFF,TGTGCCAGCAGCTCCCGGCCGGGACAAAGGGCCGGGGAGCTGTTTTTT,many,TRBJ2-2,16,.,TRBV9
CASRATLGTWEF,TGTGCCAGCAGAGCTACCCTCGGGACTTGGGAGTTC,medium-sized,TRBJ2-5,12,.,TRBV27
CASSVTGRGSPLHF,TGTGCCAGCAGTGTGACAGGGAGGGGTTCACCCCTCCACTTT,many,TRBJ1-6,14,TRBD1,TRBV6-1
CATLDVLGDYGYTF,TGTGCCACTCTCGACGTCCTGGGGGATTATGGCTACACCTTC,many,TRBJ1-2,14,.,TRBV6-4
CASSAASGKAHEQYF,TGTGCCAGCAGCGCGGCTAGCGGCAAGGCCCACGAGCAGTACTTC,many,TRBJ2-7,15,TRBD2,TRBV9
CASSPRRTEAFF,TGTGCCAGCTCACCACGGCGGACTGAAGCTTTCTTT,many,TRBJ1-1,12,.,TRBV18
CASSGTAGNTIYF,TGTGCCAGCAGTGGGACGGCTGGAAACACCATATATTTT,many,TRBJ1-3,13,.,TRBV6-6
CASLGFETQYF,TGTGCCAGCTTGGGTTTCGAGACCCAGTACTTC,.,TRBJ2-5,11,.,TRBV5-4
CASSPYPNTEAFF,TGTGCCAGCAGCCCGTACCCCAACACTGAAGCTTTCTTT,.,TRBJ1-1,13,.,TRBV5-5
CSARDRLSSYNSPLHF,TGCAGTGCTAGGGACAGGTTAAGCTCCTATAATTCACCCCTCCACTTT,many,TRBJ1-6,16,TRBD1,TRBV20-1
CASSPGPNTEAFF,TGCGCCAGCAGCCCGGGACCGAACACTGAAGCTTTCTTT,many,TRBJ1-1,13,.,TRBV5-1
CATSNRGWNEQFF,TGTGCCACCAGCAACAGGGGGTGGAATGAGCAGTTCTTC,many,TRBJ2-1,13,TRBD1,TRBV15
CASSYGLSQETQYF,TGTGCCAGCAGTTATGGACTATCCCAAGAGACCCAGTACTTC,few,TRBJ2-5,14,.,TRBV7-2
CASSLRGAGYGYTF,TGTGCCAGCAGTTTGAGGGGGGCGGGCTATGGCTACACCTTC,many,TRBJ1-2,14,.,TRBV27
CSAARYTGELFF,TGCAGTGCCGCACGATACACCGGGGAGCTGTTTTTT,many,TRBJ2-2,12,.,TRBV20-1
CASSPETVFYGYTF,TGCGCCAGCAGCCCCGAGACAGTTTTCTATGGCTACACCTTC,few,TRBJ1-2,14,.,TRBV5-1
CASSGQLGTEAFF,TGTGCCAGCAGCGGACAGTTAGGCACTGAAGCTTTCTTT,many,TRBJ1-1,13,.,TRBV12-3/TRBV12-4
CASNKQGAYGYTF,TGTGCCAGTAATAAGCAGGGGGCCTATGGCTACACCTTC,many,TRBJ1-2,13,TRBD1,TRBV6-5
CASTPLRNNSPLHF,TGTGCCAGCACCCCTTTACGGAATAATTCACCCCTCCACTTT,few,TRBJ1-6,14,.,TRBV2
CASRETGDNSPLHF,TGTGCCAGCAGGGAAACAGGAGATAATTCACCCCTCCACTTT,many,TRBJ1-6,14,.,TRBV11-2
CSVARGFEKAFF,TGCAGCGTGGCTCGGGGGTTCGAAAAAGCTTTCTTT,many,TRBJ1-1,12,.,TRBV29-1
CASSQRTGFTNYGYTF,TGTGCCAGCAGCCAAAGGACAGGGTTTACTAACTATGGCTACACCTTC,many,TRBJ1-2,16,TRBD1,TRBV7-9
CASSLRGYSTDTQYF,TGCGCCAGCAGCTTGAGGGGATATAGCACAGATACGCAGTATTTT,many,TRBJ2-3,15,.,TRBV5-1
CASSTFDYSGELFF,TGTGCCAGTAGTACGTTTGACTACTCCGGGGAGCTGTTTTTT,.,TRBJ2-2,14,.,TRBV19
CASSVRLAGGNEQFF,TGTGCCAGCAGTGTCAGACTAGCGGGGGGCAATGAGCAGTTCTTC,many,TRBJ2-1,15,TRBD2,TRBV12-3/TRBV12-4
CASSNGQGFYNSPLHF,TGTGCCAGCAGCAACGGACAGGGGTTTTATAATTCACCCCTCCACTTT,many,TRBJ1-6,16,TRBD1,TRBV7-9
CASRRGLTNEKLFF,TGTGCCAGCCGAAGGGGGCTAACTAATGAAAAACTGTTTTTT,medium-sized,TRBJ1-4,14,TRBD1,TRBV6-5
CASSVGLSSGANVLTF,TGTGCCAGTAGTGTGGGACTTAGCTCTGGGGCCAACGTCCTGACTTTC,many,TRBJ2-6,16,.,TRBV19
CASSRDTRETQYF,TGTGCCAGCAGTCGGGACACCCGAGAGACCCAGTACTTC,medium-sized,TRBJ2-5,13,.,TRBV6-1
CASSLRGTANEKLFF,TGTGCCAGCAGTTTAAGGGGAACGGCTAATGAAAAACTGTTTTTT,many,TRBJ1-4,15,.,TRBV12-3/TRBV12-4